These 6 T cell receptor beta chains share one sample of origin, sequenced in a study of molecular identifiers for immune sequencing clone quantification. Each CDR3 protein is one row after TCRdb ran MiXCR on the PCR reads. The repertoire holds about 640,000 distinct CDR3 sequences, with just under 20% as singletons. What was sequenced was naive CD8+ T cells from blood, with Jurkat cell RNA spiked in. Subset here: FACS-sorted CD8+CD4-CCR7+CD45RA+ naive T cells. The receptors were sampled from a human donor in good health. Some libraries in this study had Jurkat cell RNA spiked in.

Worth noting for this clonotype: Being one base from a much bigger clone, this may be a read error. The J gene is TRBJ2-7, the V gene TRBV11-1, with 7 positions matching TRBD2. This CDR3 has 14 amino acids. Germline CDR1 reads SGHAT; CDR2 reads FQDESV (reference sequence). The CDR3 reads CAGSLASGTFEQYF. CDR3 DNA sequence: TGTGCCGGCAGCTTAGCGAGCGGGACCTTCGAGCAGTACTTC.

V gene TRBV2 combines with J gene TRBJ1-5; D possibly corresponds to TRBD1 (5 bases). Germline V gives CDR1 SNHLY, CDR2 FYNNEI. The CDR3 runs 16 residues. V was shortened by 4 bases and J by 1 base, with 14 bases between the two germline ends. The CDR3 loop reads CASSVGGGSSNQPQHF. The CDR3 region has the DNA TGTGCCAGCAGTGTCGGGGGGGGATCGAGCAATCAGCCCCAGCATTTT.

This clonotype was seen a handful of times. This rearrangement joins TRBV27 to TRBJ2-7; 10 bases fit TRBD2. The length of the CDR3 is 13 residues. Germline CDR1 reads MNHEY; CDR2 reads SMNVEV (reference sequence). The ends lost 9 bases at V and 2 bases at J; junction bases unmatched: 4. Here the CDR3 DNA reads TGTGCCAGTGGACTAGCGGATGCCTACGAGCAGTACTTC. It yields the protein CASGLADAYEQYF.

V usage is TRBV4-3 and J usage is TRBJ1-1; 11 bases align to TRBD1. Germline V gene data show CDR1 as LGHNA and CDR2 as YSLEER. The CDR3 covers 17 residues. Germline trimming cut 0 bases from V and 6 bases from J; bases unmatched to any gene: 9. The CDR3 region is CASSQDLDRGPDAEAFF. As DNA, the CDR3 is TGCGCCAGCAGCCAAGATTTGGACAGGGGGCCCGACGCTGAAGCTTTCTTT.

The sample holds many counts of this clonotype. V and J are TRBV29-1 and TRBJ2-3; 12 nucleotides line up with TRBD2. In germline, CDR1 is SQVTM, CDR2 ANQGSEA. V lost 2 bases, J lost 4 bases, and 4 bases stayed unmatched. This CDR3 is built from 15 residues. In DNA form, the CDR3 reads TGCAGCGTTGAAACGACTAGCGGGAGTTCAGATACGCAGTATTTT. Amino acids: CSVETTSGSSDTQYF.

This clonotype was found a few times. The J gene is TRBJ2-7, the V gene TRBV7-9; D may be TRBD1 (5 bases). V was clipped by 5 bases and J by 3 bases, with 17 bases between them. The CDR3 has 15 amino acids. CDR1 SEHNR and CDR2 FQNEAQ come from the germline V gene (reference sequence). In DNA form, the CDR3 reads TGTGCCAGCAGCACTCACAGACAGAAATTCTACGAGCAGTACTTC. Translation gives CASSTHRQKFYEQYF.